The present T cell receptor (beta chain) was sequenced within a study of response to subunit inactivated influenza vaccine. One entry per CDR3 protein results from TCRdb running MiXCR on the RT-PCR reads. The sample shows hundreds of thousands of distinct CDR3 sequences, roughly 15% of them seen only once. This clonotype appeared a few times. The specimen comprised PBMCs from blood, sampled less than 15 days before vaccination. The receptor was derived from a man in his fifties who received an inactivated influenza vaccine.

DNA of the CDR3: TGTGCCAGCCTAACCGTAGCGGGGTCCTACGAGCAGTACTTC. It encodes CASLTVAGSYEQYF. V usage is TRBV6-1 and J usage is TRBJ2-7; 8 nucleotides match TRBD2. Germline lookup yields CDR1 MNHNS and CDR2 SASEGT. This CDR3 comprises 14 residues. Trimming cost V 8 bases and J 1 base; bases outside gene matches: 7.